This T cell receptor (beta chain) derives from a study of cytomegalovirus exposure and HLA in healthy donors (dated by TCRdb to 2015 to 2018). Notes on the research overall: In an earlier analysis of roughly 590 of the donors, 250 to 350 Gb of sequence data and 95 million to 130 million unique TCR beta sequences from 180 million or so T cells were reported. An early release that covered some 630 HLA-typed donors contained approximately 300 gigabases of sequencing data and some 87 million unique TCR sequences. Among the roughly 400 genotyped donors, approximately 81% belonged to the genetic ancestry cluster associated with self-reported Caucasian donors. The aim of the study was to test whether cataloging public T cell receptors could identify signatures of past pathogen exposure. The study used immunosequencing to profile the T cell repertoires of 670 or so subjects and linked those repertoires to cytomegalovirus serostatus. In addition to the first cohort of 500 to 850 subjects, a separate validation cohort of approximately 130 different subjects was used. To predict cytomegalovirus infection status, the study brought together high-throughput TCR immunosequencing, statistical association of individual TCRs with disease status, and machine learning. A later analysis re-examined previously published TCR beta repertoires from about 670 donors and added high-resolution HLA genotyping to investigate patterns of TCR occurrence. In the later analysis, no new phenotypic data were used to find candidate immune exposures; instead, reliance was placed on TCR beta sequences and their occurrence across donors. In an earlier analysis of 500 to 650 of the donors, high-throughput TCR beta sequencing was used to judge whether each TCR beta V gene segment behaved as functional or pseudogenic. Donor age, sex, ethnicity and CMV serostatus were compiled together with the repertoire data. Genome-wide SNP genotypes for about 65% of the 666 donors were used in a later genetic analysis, which treated that subset as a discovery cohort. Every discovery cohort repertoire had been produced on one sequencing platform. Class I and class II HLA loci were covered by the typing at four-digit resolution. The number of donors typed differed by locus, with 629-630 for A, B, C, DRB1 and DQB1, approximately 500 for DQA1, under 610 for DPA1, and approximately 470 for DPB1. Four or five DR-DQ haplotypes were handled as single units for association and clustering because linkage in the cohort was strong. Among about 400 genotyped donors of the cohort, an average of approximately 240,000 unique TCR beta nucleotide sequences was sequenced per donor, of which approximately 19% were non-productive. Findings and caveats that apply to the study as a whole: A later genetic analysis associated a missense DCLRE1C variant with V-gene and J-gene trimming of TCR beta chains, and an independent cohort replicated the association. In the study, some 180 TCR beta chains were listed as associated with cytomegalovirus. Because some donors lacked HLA typing at each locus, the association tests relied only on the typed subset. Most TCR sequences were observed very rarely across donors, whereas some public TCRs were present in many individuals. Some IMGT-functional V segments, including TRBV6-2 and TRBV6-3, could not be distinguished by the 87-base-pair reads and were therefore excluded. According to a later genetic analysis, donors in an Asian-associated ancestry cluster had fewer N-insertions in productive TCRs than the approximately 670-donor mean. For the cohort, immune exposure information was limited to CMV serostatus. This cohort had only TCR beta chains sequenced, and the lack of alpha or paired-chain data limited which features could be detected. Correlated functional status among segregating V segments might reflect linkage disequilibrium, but an unknown experimental factor could not be ruled out. The authors suggested that the approach could potentially be extended to other disease states and immunological phenotypes. A further reported finding was that TCR beta sequences accurately predicted the HLA-A and HLA-B alleles for most subjects in the first cohort. A later analysis found that HLA-associated TCR beta chains were more clonally expanded and had lower generation probabilities than equally common non-associated chains. When HLA alleles, especially DR and DQ, strongly co-occurred, attributing TCR associations to individual alleles was difficult. Sequencing depth was assumed to be roughly uniform across donors in the presence/absence analyses, though that assumption may not hold. In an earlier analysis of some 500 of the donors, most TCR beta V segments appeared in productive rearrangements about 87% or about 30% of the time, broadly matching IMGT annotations. Because counts were too low, roughly 18 rarely observed V segments, including chromosome 9 orphons, were left out of the earlier analysis of 587 of the donors. The classifier was reported to diagnose cytomegalovirus status with high specificity and sensitivity in both the original cohort and the validation cohort. A few of the identified cytomegalovirus-associated TCR beta chains were confirmed in vitro to be specific for cytomegalovirus antigens. A later analysis associated 15,000 or so TCR beta sequences with specific HLA alleles at a false discovery rate of 0.05. A later analysis found that most CMV-associated TCR beta chains appeared HLA-restricted, with HLA associations seemingly driven largely by CMV exposure. A cluster of highly shared sequence variants was judged likely to be a technical artifact of the sequencing pipeline. According to a later analysis, parvovirus B19, influenza, CMV and Epstein-Barr virus appeared linked to several top co-occurrence clusters. In a later analysis, the rate of TCR association differed among HLA loci, with DRB1 alleles having the most associated TCRs and HLA-C alleles having the fewest.

The CDR3 runs 14 amino acids, cysteine and phenylalanine included. Only the CDR3 part of the read is kept: 42 bases, read in frame from the first base. Between the V and J ends, shortened by 6 bases and 1 base respectively, the junction contains 10 bases. Per the germline V gene, MDHEN is the CDR1 and SYDVKM is the CDR2. The cohort was made up of hundreds of healthy bone marrow donors. Cohort members were all nominally healthy when sampled, although unrecorded immune exposures were likely present. The donor tested CMV seropositive, placing the donor among the approximately 290 seropositive members of the cohort. Each donor provided a peripheral blood sample, and peripheral blood mononuclear cells were used for TCR beta sequencing. The Qiagen DNeasy Blood Extraction Kit was used to extract genomic DNA from the blood cell samples. In the case of this clone: The specificity of this receptor is unknown. Base qualities are not at hand, and no much larger clone is one base apart.

The library was obtained by the immunoSEQ multiplex PCR assay. The multiplex PCR relied on a mix of 60 forward primers for TCR Vbeta segments and 13 reverse primers for TCR Jbeta segments. A multiplex PCR assay on genomic DNA amplified the CDR3 region of rearranged TCR beta genes. The Illumina HiSeq System was used to sequence the amplified TCR beta libraries as 87-base-pair reads. The source study handled its data this way. Across the 500 to 750 repertoires, a later analysis counted roughly 77 million unique TCR beta chains, roughly 11 million of which were shared by at least two donors. To remove PCR and sequencing errors, raw reads were error-corrected and collapsed into unique sequences using a nearest-neighbor algorithm that merged closely related sequences. CDR3 sequences were aligned to IMGT reference sequences to assign V, D and J gene segments. For a sequence to be retained, a match of at least six nucleotides was required to both a V gene segment and a J gene segment. A rearrangement counted as productive if the CDR3 had no stop codons and remained in frame with V and J, and every other rearrangement counted as non-productive. Following IMGT convention, CDR3 was defined as the stretch from the second conserved V-encoded cysteine to the conserved J-encoded phenylalanine. In an earlier analysis of more than 550 of the donors, sequences lacking an unambiguous match to a single V gene segment were excluded. An earlier analysis of a few hundred of the donors called V segments functional above 56.7% productive rearrangements and segregating when the between-donor standard deviation exceeded 5%. A statistical classification framework was built to diagnose cytomegalovirus status from the catalog of TCR beta chain sequences. In a later analysis, TCR nucleotide sequences were compared against IMGT/GENE-DB human TR gene sequences so that V and J genes could be assigned. Using the TCRdist pipeline, a later analysis assigned CDR3 sequences along with most-parsimonious VDJ recombination scenarios. In a later analysis, each TCR beta chain was defined by its CDR3 amino acid sequence together with its V-gene family, and reads lacking a unique V-gene family were excluded. To address suspected cross-contamination and a sequencing artifact, a later analysis removed some 620 highly shared, low-generation-probability nucleotide sequences. In a later analysis, a clonal expansion index for each public chain was calculated from normalized within-repertoire ranks of inferred template counts. Generation probabilities in a later analysis came from a VDJ recombination model fitted to out-of-frame rearrangements, and those results were checked against IGoR. In a later analysis, TCR-TCR, TCR-HLA and TCR-CMV co-occurrence was scored with hypergeometric tests, and a repertoire-size bias correction was applied to TCR pairs. In a later analysis, false discovery rates were estimated by permuting HLA or CMV assignments 20 times. In a later analysis, co-occurring TCRs were grouped with DBSCAN, and TCRdist sequence similarity was added when clustering was performed within HLA-allele-positive subsets. Repertoires with fewer than 30,000 or more than 120,000 public chains, plus five repertoires with anomalous nucleotide sharing, were excluded from co-occurrence clustering. As stored in TCRdb, this immuneACCESS dataset retains in-frame rearrangements with V and J assigned. A fraction of the clones does not appear; measured against another copy, unresolved V genes explain less than half of the discrepancy, and the remainder lacks a known reason. Clone size and the V and J calls come from that table; the DNA yielded D and trimming. This sample gives about 160,000 clones in total; approximately 75% of them show up just once. The ten largest clones represent roughly 3.6% of the sample.

Material for sequencing was PBMCs. The source of this sequence is a man younger than 40 in good health and CMV-seropositive. The chain joins TRBV28 to TRBJ1-3; tentative D gene TRBD1, with 5 bases matching. The encoded CDR3 is CASRAGLSGNTIYF. The bases read TGTGCCAGCAGAGCAGGGTTGTCTGGAAACACCATATATTTT. Where the CDR3 stops, the reference TRBV28 and TRBJ1-3 genes take over; the full variable domain is DVKVTQSSRYLVKRTGEKVFLECVQDMDHENMFWYRQDPGLGLRLIYFSYDVKMKEKGDIPEGYSVSREKKERFSLILESASTNQTSMYLCASRAGLSGNTIYFGEGSWLTVV.